The source of this T cell receptor (beta chain) is a study of shared clonotypes between healthy human individuals. Positive CCR7 selection of CD45RO-negative cells yielded the naive CD8 cells, and terminally differentiated effector memory CD45RA+ cells were excluded. TCRdb's table, derived via immunoSEQ multiplex PCR, lists solely in-frame clones and lacks some. The table includes 800,000 to 950,000 clones, around 96% detected once. Notes on this clone: Its specificity is not known.

Study results and caveats: Tissue TCR repertoires likely differ from these blood-only repertoires. The generation probabilities recorded for non-shared clonotypes fell below those of clonotypes shared by all four donors.

The CDR3 sequence is 15 residues long. The J segment lost 5 bases and the V segment lost 4 bases, leaving 10 bases of the junction unmatched. Germline-derived CDR1 and CDR2 are SGHRS and YFSETQ. The rearrangement uses TRBV5-1 and TRBJ2-7; 9 bases align to TRBD1. The receptor was derived from a man aged 25-45 years in good health. Input material: naive CD8+ T cells sorted from blood. DNA for the CDR3: TGCGCCAGCAGCGCCCAGCGGGACAGGGCCCACGAGCAGTACTTC. Its translation: CASSAQRDRAHEQYF.